The 10 T cell receptor beta chains below come from one sample, sequenced in a study of blood T cell repertoires in COVID-19. Using immunoSEQ multiplex PCR, the repertoire was profiled, and TCRdb retains in-frame clones only, with some absent. The sample lists about 240,000 clones, around 85% seen once, with about 3.5% in the top ten. The sample taken for sequencing was PBMCs or T cells enriched from blood (not recorded which). These receptors were obtained from a woman aged 40 to 50 with acute COVID-19.

This clone was detected only once. One end of the junction varies from germline; a read error may be responsible. V is TRBV7-7 and J is TRBJ2-5; 7 nucleotides line up with TRBD2. The length of the CDR3 is 13 residues. The germline CDR1 and CDR2 sequences are SSHAT and FNYEAQ (reference sequence). The CDR3 reads CASSLLGGETQYF. The CDR3 DNA reads as TGTGCTAGCAGCTTATTGGGAGGGGAGACCCAGTACTTC.

The CDR3 region has the DNA TGCGCCAGCAGCTTCGGACTAGCGGGAGAGGCCTACAATGAGCAGTTCTTC. Translation gives CASSFGLAGEAYNEQFF. This sequence joins TRBV5-1 and TRBJ2-1; 13 bases match TRBD2. Germline loops: CDR1 SGHRS, CDR2 YFSETQ. This CDR3 has 17 amino acids. V was pared by 2 bases and J by 2 bases, with 4 bases of the junction left unmatched.

The CDR3 DNA is TGTGCCAGTAGTCGTGGGCCCTATAGCAATCAGCCCCAGCATTTT. Encoded protein: CASSRGPYSNQPQHF. The chain links TRBV19 to TRBJ1-5; no reliable D call. The CDR3 loop spans 15 amino acids. The V end was cut by 5 bases, the J end by 0 bases, with 11 bases between. Germline lookup yields CDR1 LNHDA and CDR2 SQIVND (reference sequence).

V and J are TRBV18 and TRBJ2-5; D is perhaps TRBD2 (6 bases). The length of the CDR3 is 12 residues. Between the trimmed V and J ends, which lost 0 bases and 7 bases, there was a span of 6 bases. Per the germline V gene, CDR1 is KGHSH and CDR2 is LQKENI. The CDR3 protein is CASSPPEGTQYF. DNA of the CDR3: TGTGCCAGCTCACCACCGGAGGGGACCCAGTACTTC.

J is TRBJ2-1 and V is TRBV7-8, with 12 nucleotides matching TRBD2. The ends lost 5 bases at V and 0 bases at J; junction bases unmatched: 2. The CDR3 length is 16 residues. CDR1 and CDR2 (germline): SGHVS, FQNEAQ. The CDR3 DNA sequence: TGTGCCAGCAGCGAGACTAGCGGGAGCTCCTACAATGAGCAGTTCTTC. Residues: CASSETSGSSYNEQFF.

This chain links TRBV3-1 (or the pseudogene TRBV3-2) with TRBJ2-7; D is unclear. CDR1 and CDR2 from the germline V gene are LGHDT and YNNKEL (reference sequence). V dropped 3 bases and J dropped 4 bases, with 7 bases sitting between them. The CDR3 loop spans 12 amino acids. The CDR3 loop reads CASSQWPYEQYF. CDR3 nucleotide sequence: TGTGCCAGCAGCCAGTGGCCGTACGAGCAGTACTTC.

J is TRBJ2-2 and V is TRBV5-1; D gene uncertain. The ends were cut back, 3 bases at V and 5 bases at J, with 11 bases in the middle. In germline, CDR1 is SGHRS, CDR2 YFSETQ. This CDR3 comprises 14 residues. CDR3 residues: CASSSQIPTGELFF. In DNA form, the CDR3 reads TGCGCCAGCAGCTCCCAGATCCCGACCGGGGAGCTGTTTTTT.

V gene TRBV7-9 combines with J gene TRBJ2-4; TRBD1 agrees at 9 bases. This CDR3 comprises 15 residues. CDR1 is SEHNR and CDR2 is FQNEAQ in the germline V gene (reference sequence). V shed 5 bases, J shed 6 bases, and the junction held 8 bases outside the gene matches. The CDR3 spells CASSPRTGAGNIQYF. The CDR3 DNA sequence: TGTGCCAGCAGCCCACGGACAGGGGCAGGAAACATTCAGTACTTC.

This chain uses TRBV6-2 or TRBV6-3 with TRBJ1-2; D unresolved. The V end lost 0 bases, the J end lost 5 bases, and 4 bases lay between the germline ends. CDR1 is MNHEY and CDR2 is SVGEGT in the germline V gene. This CDR3 is 12 amino acids long. CDR3 coding DNA: TGTGCCAGCAGTTACTCTCGGTATGGCTACACCTTC. Translated: CASSYSRYGYTF.

V usage is TRBV28 and J usage is TRBJ1-1, with TRBD1 as a possible D gene (6 bases). Germline CDR1 MDHEN, CDR2 SYDVKM. This CDR3 has 14 amino acids. V was cut by 7 bases and J by 1 base, with 13 bases left in between. The CDR3 is CASTETGRNTEAFF. The CDR3 nucleotides are TGTGCCAGCACAGAGACAGGAAGGAACACTGAAGCTTTCTTT.